This TCR beta chain came from a study of cytomegalovirus exposure and HLA in healthy donors. The assay was immunoSEQ multiplex PCR, and TCRdb's table has in-frame clones only and misses some. The sample has over 120,000 clones, 89% seen once. Regarding the study as a whole: Specificity for CMV antigens was confirmed in vitro for a few of the CMV-associated chains.

This clone appeared once. Antigen unknown. The clonotype originates from a woman under 30 in good health and CMV-seropositive. Sequencing was done on a sample of PBMCs.

Written as DNA, the CDR3 is TGTGCCATCAGTGCGCAGGGGATCACAGATACGCAGTATTTT. The encoded protein is CAISAQGITDTQYF. The chain joins TRBV10-3 to TRBJ2-3, with D maybe TRBD1 (6 bases). The V and J ends lost 4 bases and 2 bases respectively, with 10 bases between them. Germline assignment: CDR1 ENHRY and CDR2 SYGVKD. The CDR3 extends over 14 amino acids.